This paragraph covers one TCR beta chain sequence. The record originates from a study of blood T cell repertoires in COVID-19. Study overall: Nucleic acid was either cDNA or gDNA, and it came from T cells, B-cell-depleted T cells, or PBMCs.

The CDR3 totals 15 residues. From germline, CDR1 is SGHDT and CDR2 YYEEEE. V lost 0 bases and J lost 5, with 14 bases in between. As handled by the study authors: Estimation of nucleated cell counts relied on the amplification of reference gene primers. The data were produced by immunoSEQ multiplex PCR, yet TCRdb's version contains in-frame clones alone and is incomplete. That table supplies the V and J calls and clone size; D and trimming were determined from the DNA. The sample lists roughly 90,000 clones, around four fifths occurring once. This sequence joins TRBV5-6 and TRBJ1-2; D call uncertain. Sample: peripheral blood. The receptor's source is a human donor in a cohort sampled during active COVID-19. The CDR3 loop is CASSLGSTVFYGYTF. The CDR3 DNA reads TGTGCCAGCAGCTTGGGTTCCACAGTTTTTTATGGCTACACCTTC.